The 19 T cell receptor beta chains given below trace back to one sample, sequenced in a study of blood T cell repertoires in COVID-19. The repertoire was sequenced with immunoSEQ multiplex PCR; TCRdb's copy has only in-frame clones and lacks some. The table includes 250,000 to 350,000 clones, roughly 90% detected once. The sample comprised peripheral blood. The receptors derive from a man in his late teens or twenties who had recovered from COVID-19.

The chain recombines TRBV5-1 with TRBJ2-1; 14 bases align to TRBD2. The V gene end was trimmed by 2 bases and the J gene end by 8 bases; junction bases not matched to a gene: 3. There are 15 residues in the CDR3. CDR1 is SGHRS and CDR2 is YFSETQ in the germline V gene. CDR3 in amino acids: CASSLLGLAGDEQFF. CDR3 nucleotide sequence: TGCGCCAGCAGCTTACTGGGACTAGCGGGAGATGAGCAGTTCTTC.

This chain joins TRBV21-1 and TRBJ1-1; the table assigns TRBD1, which was not confirmed against the DNA. TRBV21-1 is a recognized pseudogene. The CDR3 is 14 residues long. This chain's CDR3 is CASSKTGLNTEAFF. In DNA, the CDR3 is TGTGCCAGCAGCAAGACAGGTCTGAACACTGAAGCTTTCTTT.

The chain combines TRBV12-3 or TRBV12-4 with TRBJ1-2; D gene ambiguous. The CDR3 has 12 amino acids. V lost 2 bases, J lost 6 bases, and 7 bases lay in between. CDR3 region: CASSLLADGYTF. The CDR3 nucleotides are TGTGCCAGCAGTTTATTGGCAGATGGCTACACCTTC.

This chain uses TRBV4-2 with TRBJ1-4; D perhaps matches TRBD1 (6 bases). Looked up from germline, CDR1 is LGHNA and CDR2 is YNFKEQ. Trimming pared 2 bases from V and 4 bases from J, leaving 11 bases between. This CDR3 comprises 15 residues. The CDR3 is CASSQNRASNEKLFF. The CDR3 DNA is TGTGCCAGCAGCCAAAACAGGGCGAGTAATGAAAAACTGTTTTTT.

This chain links TRBV7-2 with TRBJ1-6, with TRBD1 as a possible D gene (6 bases). Trimming shortened V by 5 bases and J by 12 bases, and 14 bases separated the two germline ends. The CDR3 contains 13 residues. Germline-derived CDR1 and CDR2 are SGHTA and FQGNSA. The DNA of the CDR3 is TGTGCCAGCAGCCCGATGGACAGAGGACCCCTCCACTTT. Protein sequence: CASSPMDRGPLHF.

The chain has TRBV5-6 and TRBJ1-1, with a possible D match to TRBD1 (5 bases). V was clipped by 1 base and J by 1 base, with 5 bases between them. The germline V gene has CDR1 SGHDT and CDR2 YYEEEE. The CDR3 is 13 amino acids. CDR3 bases: TGTGCCAGCAGCTTGACAGGGAACACTGAAGCTTTCTTT. As protein: CASSLTGNTEAFF.

The chain uses TRBV19 and TRBJ2-2, with 9 bases fitting TRBD2. Per germline, CDR1 LNHDA and CDR2 SQIVND (reference sequence). J lost 7 bases, V lost 1 base, and 10 bases had no gene match. The CDR3 spans 17 residues. The CDR3 protein is CASSIVIAGAGIGELFF. CDR3 in DNA: TGTGCCAGTAGTATAGTAATAGCGGGGGCTGGGATCGGGGAGCTGTTTTTT.

The chain uses TRBV6-5 and TRBJ2-7; 9 nucleotides agree with TRBD1. This CDR3 spans 13 amino acids. Germline values: CDR1 MNHEY, CDR2 SVGAGI. With 2 bases clipped from V and 5 bases from J, the junction kept 1 base outside the gene matches. The DNA of the CDR3 is TGTGCCAGCAGTTACGGGACAGGGAACGAGCAGTACTTC. This sequence encodes CASSYGTGNEQYF.

CDR3 region: CASRETGGNGEKLFF. The CDR3 region has the DNA TGCGCCAGCAGAGAGACAGGGGGTAATGGTGAAAAACTGTTTTTT. This rearrangement joins TRBV10-2 to TRBJ1-4, with 9 positions matching TRBD1. Germline CDR1 reads WSHSY; CDR2 reads SAAADI. This CDR3 comprises 15 residues. Trimming removed 6 bases from V and 7 bases from J; junction bases left unmatched: 9.

This sequence joins TRBV7-9 and TRBJ2-7; 7 nucleotides match TRBD1. The CDR3 length is 12 residues. Germline V CDR1 and CDR2: SEHNR, FQNEAQ (reference sequence). The V segment lost 4 bases and the J segment 6 bases; nucleotides outside the gene matches: 3. This chain's CDR3 is CASSSDRPEQYF. The CDR3 bases are TGTGCCAGCAGCTCGGACAGGCCCGAGCAGTACTTC. The whole variable domain, remainder taken from reference TRBV7-9 and TRBJ2-7, is DTGVSQNPRHKITKRGQNVTFRCDPISEHNRLYWYRQTLGQGPEFLTYFQNEAQLEKSRLLSDRFSAERPKGSFSTLEIQRTEQGDSAMYLCASSSDRPEQYFGPGTRLTVT.

The chain's CDR3 is CASSFITGGAGYEQYF. Written as DNA, the CDR3 is TGCGCCAGCAGCTTTATTACGGGAGGGGCGGGCTACGAGCAGTACTTC. V and J are TRBV5-1 and TRBJ2-7, with 8 bases aligning to TRBD2. V shed 2 bases and J 3 bases; nucleotides not matched to a gene: 10. The CDR3 runs to 16 residues. From germline, CDR1 is SGHRS and CDR2 YFSETQ.

The chain employs TRBV10-3 and TRBJ2-1; 8 bases map to TRBD1. Germline trimming cut 6 bases from V and 7 bases from J; bases unmatched to any gene: 8. The CDR3 extends over 14 amino acids. Germline V lookup: CDR1 ENHRY, CDR2 SYGVKD. CDR3: CAIRQQGDGNEQFF. The CDR3 nucleotides are TGTGCCATCAGGCAACAGGGGGATGGTAATGAGCAGTTCTTC.

The J gene is TRBJ2-1, the V gene TRBV3-1 (or the pseudogene TRBV3-2); TRBD2 matches at 10 bases. This CDR3 has 15 amino acids. J lost 6 bases, V lost 4 bases, and 6 bases had no gene match. CDR1 is LGHDT, CDR2 YNNKEL, per germline (reference sequence). CDR3 residues: CASSLGGLAINEQFF. The CDR3 DNA reads as TGTGCCAGCAGCCTCGGGGGACTAGCGATCAATGAGCAGTTCTTC.

This sequence joins TRBV18 and TRBJ1-2, with 8 bases identical to TRBD1. Trimming removed 3 bases from V and 0 bases from J; junction bases left unmatched: 0. The CDR3 loop spans 14 amino acids. Germline CDR1 is KGHSH and CDR2 is LQKENI. The CDR3 DNA is TGTGCCAGCTCACCGGACAGGGCTAACTATGGCTACACCTTC. It translates to CASSPDRANYGYTF. Full variable domain (outside the CDR3, taken from reference TRBV18 and TRBJ1-2): NAGVMQNPRHLVRRRGQEARLRCSPMKGHSHVYWYRQLPEEGLKFMVYLQKENIIDESGMPKERFSAEFPKEGPSILRIQQVVRGDSAAYFCASSPDRANYGYTFGSGTRLTVV.

The J gene is TRBJ2-7, the V gene TRBV5-1; a weak D match, TRBD2 (6 bases). The length of the CDR3 is 13 residues. V lost 0 bases and J lost 7, with 11 bases in between. The V gene's germline CDR1 is SGHRS and CDR2 YFSETQ. The CDR3 region has the DNA TGCGCCAGCAGCTTGGGCGGGAAGAGTGAGCAGTACTTC. Residues: CASSLGGKSEQYF.

The J gene is TRBJ1-6, the V gene TRBV7-8; D may be TRBD1 (5 bases). V lost 3 bases to trimming and J lost 11 bases, with 14 bases between them. Germline lookup yields CDR1 SGHVS and CDR2 FQNEAQ. This CDR3 spans 14 amino acids. CDR3 nucleotides: TGTGCCAGCAGCTTGGTAGGGGAACTCGCACCCCTCCACTTT. It codes for CASSLVGELAPLHF.

This sequence joins TRBV19 and TRBJ1-2; unclear D gene. The CDR3 covers 15 residues. Germline assignment: CDR1 LNHDA and CDR2 SQIVND (reference sequence). V lost 6 bases, J lost 3 bases, and 17 bases lay in between. CDR3 sequence: CASSTGGILDYGYTF. CDR3 DNA sequence: TGTGCCAGTAGCACGGGAGGAATTTTGGACTATGGCTACACCTTC. Combining the CDR3 with reference TRBV19 and TRBJ1-2 gives the whole variable domain DGGITQSPKYLFRKEGQNVTLSCEQNLNHDAMYWYRQDPGQGLRLIYYSQIVNDFQKGDIAEGYSVSREKKESFPLTVTSAQKNPTAFYLCASSTGGILDYGYTFGSGTRLTVV.

The gene calls are TRBV4-1 and TRBJ1-5, with 7 bases identical to TRBD1. This CDR3 has 15 amino acids. With 3 bases clipped from V and 1 base from J, the junction kept 3 bases outside the gene matches. Per the germline V gene, CDR1 is MGHRA and CDR2 is YSYEKL. The CDR3 region is CASSQAGGSNQPQHF. The DNA of the CDR3 is TGCGCCAGCAGCCAGGCAGGGGGGAGCAATCAGCCCCAGCATTTT.

V usage is TRBV7-3 and J usage is TRBJ1-1; D is unresolved. This CDR3 has 15 amino acids. The V and J ends lost 8 bases and 6 bases respectively, with 22 bases between them. Per germline, CDR1 SGHTA and CDR2 FQGTGA. The CDR3 coding sequence is TGTGCCAGCGGGGAGGTTTCCGGTACAAGATCTGAAGCTTTCTTT. It yields the protein CASGEVSGTRSEAFF.